This passage covers 22 T cell receptor beta chains from one sample sequenced in a study of blood T cell repertoires in COVID-19. Sequencing used immunoSEQ multiplex PCR; TCRdb keeps in-frame clones, though not all of them. Seen here are roughly 150,000 clones, around 90% observed once, and the top ten hold about 5%. Sample: peripheral blood. These receptors were taken from a young man with COVID-19, enrolled during active disease.

The table lists this clone with a few counts. The CDR3 loop reads CASRTGNTEAFF. As DNA, the CDR3 is TGTGCCAGCAGGACAGGGAACACTGAAGCTTTCTTT. The chain couples TRBV5-6 to TRBJ1-1; D may be TRBD1 (6 bases). V was shortened by 5 bases and J by 1 base, with 6 bases between the two germline ends. CDR3 length: 12 amino acids. Germline V lookup: CDR1 SGHDT, CDR2 YYEEEE.

This clone occurred once. The J gene is TRBJ2-7, the V gene TRBV5-6; D perhaps matches TRBD1 (6 bases). V was clipped by 1 base and J by 2 bases, with 10 bases between them. Germline values: CDR1 SGHDT, CDR2 YYEEEE. This CDR3 contains 14 residues. CDR3 nucleotide sequence: TGTGCCAGCAGCTTGACAGGGAACCCCTACGAGCAGTACTTC. This gives the protein CASSLTGNPYEQYF.

The CDR3 loop reads CASSPGTPGTFF. For the CDR3, the DNA is TGTGCCAGCAGCCCCGGGACACCGGGAACTTTCTTT. The rearrangement links TRBV7-2 to TRBJ1-1, with D possibly matching TRBD1 (6 bases). Trimming pared 5 bases from V and 12 bases from J, leaving 16 bases between. CDR1 and CDR2 from the germline V gene are SGHTA and FQGNSA. CDR3 length: 12 residues.

This chain links TRBV5-1 with TRBJ2-1; TRBD2 aligns across 9 bases. Unmatched junction bases numbered 4, after V lost 4 bases and J lost 11 bases. Germline V gene data show CDR1 as SGHRS and CDR2 as YFSETQ. This CDR3 spans 12 amino acids. The CDR3: CASSLAGPQQFF. The CDR3 DNA is TGCGCCAGCAGCCTAGCGGGGCCCCAGCAGTTCTTC.

Turning to this clone: Other DNA sequences in this specimen translate into the identical CDR3. The chain recombines TRBV19 with TRBJ1-5; D not resolved. Germline CDR1 is LNHDA and CDR2 is SQIVND (reference sequence). The CDR3 loop spans 14 amino acids. V lost 3 bases, J lost 0 bases, and 6 bases lay in between. The chain's CDR3 is CASSIAVSNQPQHF. CDR3 coding DNA: TGTGCCAGTAGTATCGCAGTTAGCAATCAGCCCCAGCATTTT.

The CDR3 DNA reads TGTGCCAGCAGCTTAGCTAGCGCGGGCACAGATACGCAGTATTTT. Protein product: CASSLASAGTDTQYF. The V call is TRBV7-2, the J call TRBJ2-3; possible D gene TRBD2, 5 bases. The germline V gene encodes CDR1 SGHTA and CDR2 FQGNSA. This CDR3 is 15 amino acids long. The V and J ends lost 0 bases and 1 base respectively, with 8 bases between them. Full variable domain (remainder filled in from reference TRBV7-2 and TRBJ2-3): GAGVSQSPSNKVTEKGKDVELRCDPISGHTALYWYRQSLGQGLEFLIYFQGNSAPDKSGLPSDRFSAERTGGSVSTLTIQRTQQEDSAVYLCASSLASAGTDTQYFGPGTRLTVL.

The rearrangement joins TRBV19 to TRBJ1-2, with D possibly TRBD1 on 6 matching bases. The CDR3 covers 14 residues. Germline V gives CDR1 LNHDA, CDR2 SQIVND (reference sequence). Trimming stripped 0 bases from V and 8 bases from J, with 13 bases between. The CDR3 DNA reads TGTGCCAGTAGTATAGATGGACAGCTCGAAGGCTACACCTTC. Its protein product is CASSIDGQLEGYTF. Full variable domain (missing parts from reference TRBV19 and TRBJ1-2): DGGITQSPKYLFRKEGQNVTLSCEQNLNHDAMYWYRQDPGQGLRLIYYSQIVNDFQKGDIAEGYSVSREKKESFPLTVTSAQKNPTAFYLCASSIDGQLEGYTFGSGTRLTVV.

The chain uses TRBV27 and TRBJ1-2; 9 nucleotides match TRBD1. The junction had 14 bases not matched to a gene; V was cut back by 5 bases and J by 10 bases. CDR3 size: 15 residues. Germline CDR1 MNHEY, CDR2 SMNVEV (reference sequence). The CDR3: CASSTYRGRDLFYTF. CDR3 coding DNA: TGTGCCAGCAGTACCTACAGGGGGCGCGATTTGTTCTACACCTTC.

The rearrangement joins TRBV6-1 to TRBJ1-2; D remains ambiguous. The length of the CDR3 is 14 residues. The germline V gene has CDR1 MNHNS and CDR2 SASEGT. V lost 0 bases and J 8 bases, leaving 13 bases between the germline ends. The CDR3 loop reads CASSEASGKRGYTF. The CDR3 nucleotides read TGTGCCAGCAGTGAAGCTTCGGGAAAAAGAGGCTACACCTTC.

The chain has TRBV4-2 and TRBJ2-5; D possibly corresponds to TRBD1 (6 bases). There are 15 residues in the CDR3. Trimming took 2 bases from V and 1 from J, leaving 11 bases between them. CDR1 and CDR2 (germline): LGHNA, YNFKEQ. This CDR3 reads CASSQFLGGQETQYF. CDR3 DNA: TGTGCCAGCAGCCAATTTCTAGGGGGCCAAGAGACCCAGTACTTC.

CDR3 nucleotide sequence: TGCGCCAGCAGCTTACGGGTTGATTCGCCCCAGCATTTT. This sequence encodes CASSLRVDSPQHF. The chain has TRBV5-1 and TRBJ1-5; D gene uncertain. V lost 2 bases, J lost 9 bases, and 12 bases lay in between. The CDR3 totals 13 residues. The germline V gene encodes CDR1 SGHRS and CDR2 YFSETQ.

This rearrangement joins TRBV13 to TRBJ2-3; D is possibly TRBD1 (6 bases). Germline CDR1 and CDR2: PRHDT and FYEKMQ (reference sequence). CDR3 length: 16 amino acids. V was pared by 2 bases and J by 0 bases, with 12 bases between. The CDR3 reads CASSLSGHRSTDTQYF. The DNA for the CDR3 is TGTGCCAGCAGCTTATCGGGACATCGAAGCACAGATACGCAGTATTTT. The full variable domain, with the rest looked up from reference TRBV13 and TRBJ2-3, is AAGVIQSPRHLIKEKRETATLKCYPIPRHDTVYWYQQGPGQDPQFLISFYEKMQSDKGSIPDRFSAQQFSDYHSELNMSSLELGDSALYFCASSLSGHRSTDTQYFGPGTRLTVL.

The V call is TRBV5-4, the J call TRBJ1-4, with 8 bases that match TRBD1. The CDR3 sequence is 14 residues long. Germline CDR1 reads SGHNT; CDR2 reads YYREEE (reference sequence). J gave up 7 bases and V 4 bases, and 6 bases lay outside the gene matches. The CDR3 DNA reads as TGTGCCAGCAGCCAGACAGGGGAAGGTGAAAAACTGTTTTTT. Encoded protein: CASSQTGEGEKLFF.

The V call is TRBV9, the J call TRBJ2-1, with 7 nucleotides matching TRBD2. The V and J ends lost 4 bases and 0 bases, in that order; junction bases with no gene match: 7. The CDR3 has 16 residues. In germline, CDR1 is SGDLS, CDR2 YYNGEE. CDR3 DNA: TGTGCCAGCAGCTCCTCTAGCGGACCCTCCTACAATGAGCAGTTCTTC. This translates into CASSSSSGPSYNEQFF.

Here the CDR3 DNA reads TGTGCCGGGACAGGGGAATATAATTCACCCCTCCACTTT. This codes for CAGTGEYNSPLHF. The genes are TRBV30 and TRBJ1-6; 10 nucleotides agree with TRBD1. The CDR3 loop spans 13 amino acids. V shed 8 bases, J shed 4 bases, and the junction held 2 bases outside the gene matches. CDR1 is GTSNPN and CDR2 is SVGIG in the germline V gene (reference sequence).

The rearrangement uses TRBV7-9 and TRBJ2-7, with a weak D call TRBD2 (6 bases). This CDR3 is 15 amino acids long. Trimming pared 4 bases from V and 0 bases from J, leaving 13 bases between. Germline CDR1 and CDR2: SEHNR and FQNEAQ (reference sequence). The chain's CDR3 is CASSSGGAYSYEQYF. The CDR3 DNA sequence: TGTGCCAGCAGCTCTGGAGGGGCCTACTCCTACGAGCAGTACTTC.

This clone has just one count. The CDR3 sequence is CASPPGQGLREQYF. The CDR3 nucleotides read TGTGCCAGCCCACCGGGACAGGGTTTGCGGGAGCAGTACTTC. The rearrangement links TRBV25-1 to TRBJ2-7; 9 nucleotides line up with TRBD1. The CDR3 is 14 amino acids. CDR1 is MGHDK, CDR2 SYGVNS, per germline. V lost 8 bases, J lost 7 bases, and 12 bases stayed unmatched.

The chain carries TRBV2 and TRBJ2-3; 8 nucleotides line up with TRBD2. Per the germline V gene, CDR1 is SNHLY and CDR2 is FYNNEI. Germline trimming cut 11 bases from V and 5 bases from J; bases unmatched to any gene: 15. The CDR3 is made up of 15 amino acids. The CDR3 bases are TGTGCCCGGGGAACTAGCGGCACGGCCCTAGATACGCAGTATTTT. Its translation is CARGTSGTALDTQYF.

This clone was seen just once. V usage is TRBV5-1 and J usage is TRBJ2-7; 7 bases line up with TRBD2. V shed 0 bases, J shed 1 base, and the junction held 7 bases outside the gene matches. Germline CDR1 and CDR2: SGHRS and YFSETQ. The CDR3 contains 16 residues. CDR3 amino acids: CASSLDPAGNSYEQYF. CDR3 nucleotides: TGCGCCAGCAGCTTGGATCCAGCGGGAAATTCCTACGAGCAGTACTTC.

This clone was recorded once. The chain has TRBV19 and TRBJ1-2; 7 bases agree with TRBD1. CDR3 length equals 15 residues. Germline V gene lookup returns CDR1 LNHDA and CDR2 SQIVND (reference sequence). V trimming: 6 bases; J trimming: 3 bases; junction bases outside the gene matches: 10. CDR3 in DNA: TGTGCCAGTAGGGCCAGAGGGGGCGGATACTATGGCTACACCTTC. Translating gives CASRARGGGYYGYTF. Based on the CDR3 plus reference TRBV19 and TRBJ1-2, the full variable domain is DGGITQSPKYLFRKEGQNVTLSCEQNLNHDAMYWYRQDPGQGLRLIYYSQIVNDFQKGDIAEGYSVSREKKESFPLTVTSAQKNPTAFYLCASRARGGGYYGYTFGSGTRLTVV.

V gene TRBV19 combines with J gene TRBJ1-2, with TRBD1 identical over 7 bases. CDR1 is LNHDA and CDR2 is SQIVND in the germline V gene (reference sequence). Trimming at V came to 4 bases and at J to 8 bases, leaving 13 bases not matched to a gene. This CDR3 region has 15 residues. Written as DNA, the CDR3 is TGTGCCAGTAGTAGGGGACAGACTGGCGCGAGGGGCTACACCTTC. Its translation: CASSRGQTGARGYTF.

The chain is built from TRBV7-6 and TRBJ1-1, with D tentatively TRBD1 (5 bases). The CDR3 loop spans 16 amino acids. Germline V gene data show CDR1 as SGHVS and CDR2 as FNYEAQ. Trimming took 1 base from V and 4 from J, leaving 16 bases between them. CDR3: CASSLGAGRLTTEAFF. CDR3 sequence (DNA): TGTGCCAGCAGCTTAGGGGCAGGGAGGCTCACCACTGAAGCTTTCTTT.